Sequencing of this TCR beta chain was carried out in a study of identical twins. Overall study findings and caveats: With abundant cord blood beta clonotypes, insertions were fewer; memory repertoires showed no such pattern. A cross-sectional statistical analysis, not follow-up of the same donors, supported the conclusions.

One entry per CDR3 protein results from TCRdb running MiXCR on the 5' RACE reads. The sample shows just under 650,000 distinct CDR3 sequences, 7% to 7.5% of them seen only once. Regarding this clonotype: Its specificity is unknown.

Per the germline V gene, CDR1 is MGHDK and CDR2 is SYGVNS. This CDR3 comprises 16 residues. The germline V and J ends were trimmed by 0 bases and 5 bases, with 13 bases remaining between them. These sequences were also reported in another study, on yellow fever vaccine responses in identical twins.

This chain uses TRBV25-1 with TRBJ2-2; tentative D call: TRBD1 (6 bases). Sample: PBMCs. The clonotype originates from a woman under 30 in good health. CDR3 bases: TGTGCCAGCAGTGAATATAAGGGGGAACTAACCGGGGAGCTGTTTTTT. This gives the protein CASSEYKGELTGELFF. The variable domain in full, with the rest retrieved from reference TRBV25-1 and TRBJ2-2, is EADIYQTPRYLVIGTGKKITLECSQTMGHDKMYWYQQDPGMELHLIHYSYGVNSTEKGDLSSESTVSRIRTEHFPLTLESARPSHTSQYLCASSEYKGELTGELFFGEGSRLTVL.